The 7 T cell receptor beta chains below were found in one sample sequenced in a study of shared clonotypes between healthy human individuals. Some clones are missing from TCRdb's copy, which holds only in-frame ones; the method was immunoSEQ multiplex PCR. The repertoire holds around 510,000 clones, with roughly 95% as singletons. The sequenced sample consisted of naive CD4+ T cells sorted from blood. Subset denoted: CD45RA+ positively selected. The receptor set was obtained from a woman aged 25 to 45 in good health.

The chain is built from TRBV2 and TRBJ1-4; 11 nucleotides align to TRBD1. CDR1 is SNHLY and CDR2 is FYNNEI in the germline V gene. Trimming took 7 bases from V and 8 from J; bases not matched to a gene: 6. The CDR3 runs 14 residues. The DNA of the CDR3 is TGTGCCAGCACCCGGGACAGGGGGGAGGAAAAACTGTTTTTT. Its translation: CASTRDRGEEKLFF.

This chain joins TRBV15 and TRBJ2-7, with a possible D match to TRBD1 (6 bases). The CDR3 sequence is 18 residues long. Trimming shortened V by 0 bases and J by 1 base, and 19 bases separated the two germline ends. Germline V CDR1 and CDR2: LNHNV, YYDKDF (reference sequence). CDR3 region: CATSRDRGSLVTSYEQYF. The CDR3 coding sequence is TGTGCCACCAGCAGAGACAGGGGTTCTTTGGTAACGTCCTACGAGCAGTACTTC.

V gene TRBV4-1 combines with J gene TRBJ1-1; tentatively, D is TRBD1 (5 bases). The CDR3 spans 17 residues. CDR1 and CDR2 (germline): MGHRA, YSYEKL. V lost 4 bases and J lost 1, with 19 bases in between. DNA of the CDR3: TGCGCCAGCAGCCGATTACAACTGACAGATAGGAACACTGAAGCTTTCTTT. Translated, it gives CASSRLQLTDRNTEAFF.

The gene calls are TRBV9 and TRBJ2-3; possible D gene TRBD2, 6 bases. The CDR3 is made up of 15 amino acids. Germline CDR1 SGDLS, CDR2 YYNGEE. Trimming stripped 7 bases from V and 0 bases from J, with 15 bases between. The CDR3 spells CASSMGGVSTDTQYF. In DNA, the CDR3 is TGTGCCAGCTCAATGGGCGGGGTTAGCACAGATACGCAGTATTTT. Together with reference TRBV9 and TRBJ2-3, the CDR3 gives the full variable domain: DSGVTQTPKHLITATGQRVTLRCSPRSGDLSVYWYQQSLDQGLQFLIQYYNGEERAKGNILERFSAQQFPDLHSELNLSSLELGDSALYFCASSMGGVSTDTQYFGPGTRLTVL.

The CDR3 is CASSTRGLAGGNGNEQYF. CDR3 in DNA: TGTGCCAGTAGTACACGAGGACTAGCGGGAGGGAATGGTAACGAGCAGTACTTC. The genes are TRBV19 and TRBJ2-7, with TRBD2 identical over 15 bases. With V trimmed by 4 bases and J by 5 bases, 12 bases remained unmatched. CDR1 and CDR2 from the germline V gene are LNHDA and SQIVND (reference sequence). This CDR3 comprises 18 residues.

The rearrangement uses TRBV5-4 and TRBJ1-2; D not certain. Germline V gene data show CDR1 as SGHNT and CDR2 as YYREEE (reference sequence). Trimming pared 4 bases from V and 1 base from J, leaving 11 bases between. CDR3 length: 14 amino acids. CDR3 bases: TGTGCCAGCAGCCGGTCGCGCAGTAACTATGGCTACACCTTC. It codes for CASSRSRSNYGYTF.

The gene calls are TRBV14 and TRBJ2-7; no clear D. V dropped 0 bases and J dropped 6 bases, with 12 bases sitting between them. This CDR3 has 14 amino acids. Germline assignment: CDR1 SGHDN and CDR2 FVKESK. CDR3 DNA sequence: TGTGCCAGCAGCCAAGAACCCGCCGAGCTCGAGCAGTACTTC. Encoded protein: CASSQEPAELEQYF.